These 15 T cell receptor beta chains were all obtained from the same sample, sequenced in a study of cytomegalovirus exposure and HLA in healthy donors. PCR used 60 Vbeta primers and 13 Jbeta primers. Produced via immunoSEQ multiplex PCR; TCRdb's table is partial and in-frame only. The table lists around 150,000 clones, under 85% of them singletons. Sequencing was performed on PBMCs. The receptors stem from a woman in her 30s in good health and CMV-seronegative.

The CDR3 reads CASSPPGRLAGVNTGELFF. DNA for the CDR3: TGTGCCAGCTCACCACCAGGAAGACTAGCGGGGGTAAACACCGGGGAGCTGTTTTTT. V is TRBV18 and J is TRBJ2-2; 12 bases match TRBD2. The length of the CDR3 is 19 residues. V shed 0 bases, J shed 2 bases, and the junction held 7 bases outside the gene matches. CDR1 and CDR2 from the germline V gene are KGHSH and LQKENI.

The CDR3 coding sequence is TGTGCCACCAGCCCCGCGGACAGGAACACTGAAGCTTTCTTT. Amino acids: CATSPADRNTEAFF. The chain employs TRBV15 and TRBJ1-1; a weak D match, TRBD1 (6 bases). V lost 5 bases to trimming and J lost 1 base, with 11 bases between them. From germline, CDR1 is LNHNV and CDR2 YYDKDF (reference sequence). The CDR3 has 14 amino acids. The full variable domain, in which reference TRBV15 and TRBJ1-1 provide the parts outside the CDR3, is DAMVIQNPRYQVTQFGKPVTLSCSQTLNHNVMYWYQQKSSQAPKLLFHYYDKDFNNEADTPDNFQSRRPNTSFCFLDIRSPGLGDTAMYLCATSPADRNTEAFFGQGTRLTVV.

The chain has TRBV6-1 and TRBJ2-7; TRBD1 agrees at 9 bases. Losses at the gene ends were 5 bases for V and 2 bases for J; bases not matched to a gene: 4. Germline values: CDR1 MNHNS, CDR2 SASEGT. The CDR3 extends over 14 amino acids. The CDR3 loop reads CASSWTGVTYEQYF. The CDR3 coding sequence is TGTGCCAGCAGTTGGACAGGGGTCACCTACGAGCAGTACTTC.

This clone was seen a single time. The chain couples TRBV13 to TRBJ2-2; 7 bases map to TRBD1. The CDR3 extends over 17 amino acids. The germline V gene encodes CDR1 PRHDT and CDR2 FYEKMQ (reference sequence). J gave up 3 bases and V 4 bases, and 11 bases lay outside the gene matches. CDR3 sequence reads: CASSSSLGTDYTGELFF. Here the CDR3 DNA reads TGTGCCAGCAGCTCCTCCCTTGGGACAGATTACACCGGGGAGCTGTTTTTT.

The V call is TRBV6-1, the J call TRBJ2-1, with TRBD2 matching over 15 bases. The junction had 7 bases not matched to a gene; V was cut back by 3 bases and J by 10 bases. Per germline, CDR1 MNHNS and CDR2 SASEGT. The CDR3 is 16 residues long. The CDR3 is CASSDGLAGGLREQFF. The DNA of the CDR3 is TGTGCCAGCAGTGACGGACTAGCGGGGGGGCTTAGGGAGCAGTTCTTC.

The chain employs TRBV19 and TRBJ1-1; 9 positions agree with TRBD1. Germline loops: CDR1 LNHDA, CDR2 SQIVND (reference sequence). V lost 8 bases, J lost 4 bases, and 11 bases stayed unmatched. This CDR3 has 15 residues. CDR3 nucleotides: TGTGCCAGTCGCCACCTACAGGGGGCGGGCACTGAAGCTTTCTTT. Its protein product is CASRHLQGAGTEAFF.

This chain uses TRBV21-1 with TRBJ1-1; TRBD1 is taken as the D call from the table, unchecked against the DNA. TRBV21-1 is a documented pseudogene. The CDR3 is 14 amino acids. The CDR3 spells CASWGSGQGTEAFF. In DNA form, the CDR3 reads TGTGCCAGCTGGGGGTCAGGACAGGGCACTGAAGCTTTCTTT.

The V gene is TRBV11-2, the J gene TRBJ1-6; D unclear. This CDR3 is 15 amino acids long. In germline, CDR1 is SGHAT, CDR2 FQNNGV. Trimming pared 7 bases from V and 0 bases from J, leaving 10 bases between. CDR3 sequence reads: CASNEGNSYNSPLHF. Here the CDR3 DNA reads TGTGCCAGCAATGAGGGAAACTCCTATAATTCACCCCTCCACTTT.

This clone was recorded a few times. V and J are TRBV6-1 and TRBJ1-1; possibly TRBD1 for D (6 bases). The CDR3 extends over 15 amino acids. Trimming left V 2 bases short and J 5 bases short, with 15 bases between. The germline V gene has CDR1 MNHNS and CDR2 SASEGT. The DNA for the CDR3 is TGTGCCAGCAGTGAAAGAACCGCAGGGGAAACTGAAGCTTTCTTT. This translates into CASSERTAGETEAFF.

This clone was observed a handful of times. DNA for the CDR3: TGTGCCAGCAGTTACTCGACTAATAACTATGGCTACACCTTC. Translating gives CASSYSTNNYGYTF. The V call is TRBV6-6, the J call TRBJ1-2; D is undetermined. Per germline, CDR1 MNHNY and CDR2 SVGAGI (reference sequence). With 0 bases removed from V and 1 base from J, the gap between germline ends came to 6 bases. The CDR3 has 14 residues.

This clone was counted once. This chain links TRBV6-1 with TRBJ1-5; the D is unclear. V lost 5 bases and J 4 bases, leaving 15 bases between the germline ends. CDR3 size: 15 residues. Germline lookup yields CDR1 MNHNS and CDR2 SASEGT. The CDR3 is CASSPDTERNQPQHF. The CDR3 bases are TGTGCCAGCAGTCCCGATACGGAGAGGAATCAGCCCCAGCATTTT.

V is TRBV18 and J is TRBJ2-7, with D possibly TRBD2 on 5 matching bases. The CDR3 has 13 amino acids. Trimming took off 11 bases at V and 4 bases at J, with 18 bases between the two ends. From germline, CDR1 is KGHSH and CDR2 LQKENI. CDR3 loop: CAVARGSYYEQYF. Here the CDR3 DNA reads TGTGCCGTTGCCCGGGGATCCTATTACGAGCAGTACTTC.

This clone was seen only a few times. The CDR3 loop is CASSWGGQGSGEQYF. DNA of the CDR3: TGCGCCAGCAGCTGGGGGGGACAGGGGTCGGGCGAGCAGTACTTC. The rearrangement links TRBV5-1 to TRBJ2-7; the match to TRBD1 covers 10 bases. V lost 3 bases to trimming and J lost 6 bases; unmatched junction nucleotides: 9. This CDR3 is 15 amino acids long. Germline assignment: CDR1 SGHRS and CDR2 YFSETQ. Drawing the rest from reference TRBV5-1 and TRBJ2-7, the complete variable domain is KAGVTQTPRYLIKTRGQQVTLSCSPISGHRSVSWYQQTPGQGLQFLFEYFSETQRNKGNFPGRFSGRQFSNSRSEMNVSTLELGDSALYLCASSWGGQGSGEQYFGPGTRLTVT.

The chain combines TRBV6-5 with TRBJ2-4, with D uncertain. This CDR3 contains 15 residues. CDR1 and CDR2 from the germline V gene are MNHEY and SVGAGI. Trimming removed 6 bases at V and 1 base at J, with 13 bases between. CDR3 nucleotides: TGTGCCAGCAGACCCGACACCTTGGCCAAAAACATTCAGTACTTC. Residues: CASRPDTLAKNIQYF.

This chain uses TRBV27 with TRBJ2-2; 7 bases match TRBD2. The CDR3 runs to 15 residues. Germline trimming cut 10 bases from V and 0 bases from J; bases unmatched to any gene: 8. CDR1 is MNHEY and CDR2 is SMNVEV in the germline V gene (reference sequence). CDR3 nucleotide sequence: TGTGCCATCTCCCGGGACTATTCGAACACCGGGGAGCTGTTTTTT. Translating it yields CAISRDYSNTGELFF.